The entry that follows covers one T cell receptor beta chain sequence. This sample was taken from a study of blood T cell repertoires in COVID-19. This CDR3 comprises 14 residues. Trimming pared 0 bases from V and 1 base from J, leaving 7 bases between. Germline V gene sequence: CDR1 SGHRS, CDR2 YFSETQ. TCRdb's copy holds only in-frame clones and misses some; the assay was immunoSEQ multiplex PCR. The table includes some 110,000 clones, approximately 79% detected once. V usage is TRBV5-1 and J usage is TRBJ1-1; D is uncertain. Sequencing was carried out using peripheral blood. This sequence was found in a man in his fifties or sixties with acute or convalescent COVID-19. This chain's CDR3 is CASSLVAGNTEAFF. The CDR3 region has the DNA TGCGCCAGCAGCTTGGTGGCAGGGAACACTGAAGCTTTCTTT.